This T cell receptor (beta chain) is from a study of graft-versus-host responses after intestinal transplantation. Across the whole study: Anti-thymocyte globulin served as induction for all recipients, who then took tacrolimus and steroids for roughly 3 years. General study results and limits: Early HvG declines after transplant were associated with peak circulating GvH clone levels. Researchers found GvH clones in recipient marrow, and some showed up first in ileum or blood. The study found high graft-versus-host to host-versus-graft clonal ratios in allografts of patients with graft-donor T cell macrochimerism.

Libraries were prepared by immunoSEQ multiplex PCR; TCRdb keeps only in-frame clonotypes and omits some of them. The sample comprises 43,000 or so clones, about 94% of which are singletons, and 1.6% rests with the top ten. About this clone itself: Its antigen is not known.

Trimming removed 1 base at V and 7 bases at J, with 8 bases between. CDR3 size: 14 residues. Germline CDR1 is LNHDA and CDR2 is SQIVND (reference sequence). This sequence joins TRBV19 and TRBJ1-6; D gene unclear. Specimen: PBMCs, collected approximately 360 days after intestinal transplant. This receptor was obtained from a human patient who received an intestinal transplant, so some T cells may come from the graft donor. The CDR3 coding sequence is TGTGCCAGTAGTATAGTCCCCGTCAATTCACCCCTCCACTTT. It encodes CASSIVPVNSPLHF.